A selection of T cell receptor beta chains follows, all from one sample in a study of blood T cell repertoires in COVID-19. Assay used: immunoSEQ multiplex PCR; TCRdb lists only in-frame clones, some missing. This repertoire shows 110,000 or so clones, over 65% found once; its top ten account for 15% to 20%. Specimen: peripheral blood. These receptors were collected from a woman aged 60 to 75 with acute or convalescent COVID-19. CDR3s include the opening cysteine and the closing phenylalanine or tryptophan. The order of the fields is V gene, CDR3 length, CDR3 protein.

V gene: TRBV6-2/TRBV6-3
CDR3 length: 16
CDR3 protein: CASSPRGRAHYNEQFF

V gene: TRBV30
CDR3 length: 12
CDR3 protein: CAWSRGPYEQYF

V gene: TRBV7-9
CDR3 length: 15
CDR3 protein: CASSRDAAGTDTQYF

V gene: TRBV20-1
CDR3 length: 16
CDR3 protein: CSASTLASVSYNEQFF

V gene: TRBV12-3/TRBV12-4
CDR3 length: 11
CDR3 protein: CASSSGLACAF

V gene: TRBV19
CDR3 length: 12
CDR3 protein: CASSIGQETQYF

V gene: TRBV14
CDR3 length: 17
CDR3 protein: CASSHPRGAAPKYEQYF

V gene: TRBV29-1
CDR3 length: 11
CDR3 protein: CSVRDSYEQYF

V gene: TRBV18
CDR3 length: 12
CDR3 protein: CASSPSLVEQFF

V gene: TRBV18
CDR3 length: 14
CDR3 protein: CASSTTGGASEAFF

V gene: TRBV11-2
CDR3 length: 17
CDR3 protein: CASSSRPSGGYTDTQYF

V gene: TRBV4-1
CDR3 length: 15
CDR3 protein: CASSHYGTGDSPLHF

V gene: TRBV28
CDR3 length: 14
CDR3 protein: CASRTSGSGETQYF

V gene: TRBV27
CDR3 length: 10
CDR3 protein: CASTTGLAFF

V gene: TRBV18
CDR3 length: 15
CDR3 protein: CASSLAQQGSTEAFF

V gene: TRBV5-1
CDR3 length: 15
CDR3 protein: CASSREVLSGNTIYF

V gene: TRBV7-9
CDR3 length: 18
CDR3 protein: CASSLRGLAGQDTGELFF

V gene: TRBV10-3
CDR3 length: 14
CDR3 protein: CAISESEGYNEQFF

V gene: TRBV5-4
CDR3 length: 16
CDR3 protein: CASYSGGPGSRTEAFF

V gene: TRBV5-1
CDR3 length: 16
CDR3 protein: CASSLASQGAGETQYF

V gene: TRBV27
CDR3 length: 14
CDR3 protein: CASSTTGQNTEAFF

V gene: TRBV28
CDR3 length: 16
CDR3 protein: CASSLTGARGNTEAFF

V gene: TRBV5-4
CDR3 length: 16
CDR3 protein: CASSPDWRSSYNEQFF

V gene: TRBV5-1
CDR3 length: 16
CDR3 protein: CASSPDPGTGAYEQYF

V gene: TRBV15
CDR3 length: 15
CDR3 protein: CATSKTRVTKNIQYF

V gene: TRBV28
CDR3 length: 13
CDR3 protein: CASSFFSRYEQYF

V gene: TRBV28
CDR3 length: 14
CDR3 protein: CASSMAGGDSPLHF

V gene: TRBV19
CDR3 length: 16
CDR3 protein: CASSISTGWKNSPLHF

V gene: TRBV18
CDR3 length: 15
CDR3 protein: CASSPRTGVAGELFF

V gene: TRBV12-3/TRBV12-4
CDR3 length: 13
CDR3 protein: CASSSDRGHGYTF

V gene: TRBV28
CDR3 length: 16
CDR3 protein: CASSAGGALPTYGYTF

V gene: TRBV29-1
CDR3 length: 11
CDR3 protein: CSVQQGYEQYF

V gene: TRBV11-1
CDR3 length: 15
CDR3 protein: CASSPTQGRQETQYF

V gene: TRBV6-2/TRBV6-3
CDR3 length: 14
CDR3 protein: CASSYMGGSVEAFF

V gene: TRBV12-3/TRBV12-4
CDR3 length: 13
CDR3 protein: CASRIDRERKLFF

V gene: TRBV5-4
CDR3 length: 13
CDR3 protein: CASSPDKNTEAFF

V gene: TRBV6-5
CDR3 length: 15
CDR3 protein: CATLSQDRVRYEQYF

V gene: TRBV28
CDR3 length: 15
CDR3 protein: CASSSGTSVSYEQYF

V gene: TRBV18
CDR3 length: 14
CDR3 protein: CASSRDGENYEQYF

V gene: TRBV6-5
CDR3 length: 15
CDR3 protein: CASSASQGASIEQYF